One and the same sample provided the 2 T cell receptor beta chains below, sequenced in a study of T cell responses to AZD1222 COVID-19 vaccine. Some clones are missing from TCRdb's copy, which holds only in-frame ones; the method was immunoSEQ multiplex PCR. The repertoire consists of about 100,000 clones, with 88% occurring once and the leading ten covering under 2%. The input for sequencing was peripheral blood, taken on day 0 of AZD1222 vaccination. The receptors shown here come from an adult in good health.

The J gene is TRBJ2-1, the V gene TRBV14; D unresolved. Deletions cut 6 bases from V and 3 bases from J, with 9 bases between. CDR1 SGHDN and CDR2 FVKESK come from the germline V gene. The CDR3 runs 13 residues. In DNA, the CDR3 is TGTGCCAGCAGTTCTTCCGGCTACAATGAGCAGTTCTTC. This codes for CASSSSGYNEQFF.

This chain links TRBV30 with TRBJ1-2, with 9 nucleotides matching TRBD1. The CDR3 is made up of 13 amino acids. Germline V gives CDR1 GTSNPN, CDR2 SVGIG (reference sequence). Unmatched junction bases numbered 9, after V lost 5 bases and J lost 8 bases. The CDR3 is CAWQTGGAQGYTF. CDR3 sequence (DNA): TGTGCCTGGCAGACAGGGGGGGCGCAAGGCTACACCTTC.